This T cell receptor beta chain emerged from a study of blood T cell repertoires in COVID-19. V shed 2 bases and J shed 4 bases, with 9 bases lying between them. From germline, CDR1 is MNHEY and CDR2 SVGEGT. The CDR3 extends over 14 amino acids. The sample holds one count of this clone. As handled by the study authors: Nucleated cell number was recorded as an estimate derived from reference gene primer amplification. Generated by immunoSEQ multiplex PCR, the TCRdb table keeps only in-frame clones and is missing some. Clonal size and the V and J genes are those of that table, whereas D and trimming came from the DNA. This sample yields tens of thousands of clones, of which around 85% are seen a single time; almost 6% belongs to the top ten.

This TCR was recovered from a woman aged 60 to 75 with acute or convalescent COVID-19. The chain couples TRBV6-2 or TRBV6-3 to TRBJ1-5, with D uncertain. The sequencing sample was made of peripheral blood. CDR3 in DNA: TGTGCCAGCAGTTACAATAGCCGGAATCAGCCCCAGCATTTT. This encodes CASSYNSRNQPQHF.